This T cell receptor (beta chain) was sequenced for a study of shared clonotypes between healthy human individuals. Notes on the study in general: It was observed that 5% to 6.5% of naive CD4 clonotypes were shared across several donors.

The V and J ends lost 1 base and 6 bases respectively, with 10 bases between them. Germline-derived CDR1 and CDR2 are LNHDA and SQIVND (reference sequence). The length of the CDR3 is 13 residues. Deep-level assay runs were performed. Authors' analysis steps: ImmunoSEQ gave junction-only sequences without quality scores, so filtering differed. Sequencing was performed with immunoSEQ multiplex PCR; in TCRdb, only in-frame clones are kept and a portion is missing. Clonal size and the V and J genes are those of that table, whereas D and trimming came from the DNA. Of approximately 2.4 million clones listed, 90% to 97% are singletons. For this clone: Its antigen is unknown.

This receptor was obtained from a man younger than 35 in good health. This chain joins TRBV19 and TRBJ2-7, with unresolved D. Sequencing used naive CD4+ T cells sorted from blood. Subset defined: CD45RA+ positively selected. In DNA, the CDR3 is TGTGCCAGTAGTATAGTGATAGGGTTCGAGCAGTACTTC. Translating it yields CASSIVIGFEQYF.